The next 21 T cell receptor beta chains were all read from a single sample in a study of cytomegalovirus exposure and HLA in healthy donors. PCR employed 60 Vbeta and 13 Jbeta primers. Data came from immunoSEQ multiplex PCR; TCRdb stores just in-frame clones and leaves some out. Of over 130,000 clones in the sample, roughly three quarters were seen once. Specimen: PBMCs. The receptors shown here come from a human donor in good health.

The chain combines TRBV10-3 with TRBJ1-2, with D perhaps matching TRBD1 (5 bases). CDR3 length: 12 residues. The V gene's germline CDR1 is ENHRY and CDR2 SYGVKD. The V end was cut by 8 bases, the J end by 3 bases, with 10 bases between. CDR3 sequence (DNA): TGTGCCATCCAGGGAAAGGACTATGGCTACACCTTC. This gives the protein CAIQGKDYGYTF.

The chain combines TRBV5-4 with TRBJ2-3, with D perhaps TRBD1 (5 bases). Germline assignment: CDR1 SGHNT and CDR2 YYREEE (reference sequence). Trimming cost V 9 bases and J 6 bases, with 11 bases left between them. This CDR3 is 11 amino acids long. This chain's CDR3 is CATQTADTQYF. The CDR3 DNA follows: TGTGCCACCCAGACAGCTGATACGCAGTATTTT.

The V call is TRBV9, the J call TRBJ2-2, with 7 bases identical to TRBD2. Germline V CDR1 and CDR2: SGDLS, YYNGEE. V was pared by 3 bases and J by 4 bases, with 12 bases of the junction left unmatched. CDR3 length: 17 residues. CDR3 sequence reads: CASSAPGEGAITGELFF. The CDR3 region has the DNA TGTGCCAGCAGCGCGCCGGGGGAGGGAGCGATCACCGGGGAGCTGTTTTTT.

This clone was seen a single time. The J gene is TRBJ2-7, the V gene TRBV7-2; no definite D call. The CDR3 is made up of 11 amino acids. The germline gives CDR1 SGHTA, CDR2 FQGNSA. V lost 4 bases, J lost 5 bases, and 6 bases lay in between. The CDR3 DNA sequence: TGTGCCAGCAGCTCCGTCCACGAGCAGTACTTC. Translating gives CASSSVHEQYF.

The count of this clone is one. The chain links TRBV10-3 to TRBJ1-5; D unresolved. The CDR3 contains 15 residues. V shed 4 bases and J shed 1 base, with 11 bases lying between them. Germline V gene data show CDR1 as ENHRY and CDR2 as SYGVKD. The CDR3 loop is CAISVGVSSNQPQHF. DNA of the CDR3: TGTGCCATCAGTGTCGGGGTTAGCAGCAATCAGCCCCAGCATTTT.

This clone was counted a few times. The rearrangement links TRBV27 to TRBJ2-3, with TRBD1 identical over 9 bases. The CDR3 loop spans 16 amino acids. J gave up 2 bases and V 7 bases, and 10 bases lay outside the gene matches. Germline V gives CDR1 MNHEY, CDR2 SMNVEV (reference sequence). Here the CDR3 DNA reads TGTGCCAGCAATGCTCCCGGGACAGGGAACACAGATACGCAGTATTTT. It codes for CASNAPGTGNTDTQYF.

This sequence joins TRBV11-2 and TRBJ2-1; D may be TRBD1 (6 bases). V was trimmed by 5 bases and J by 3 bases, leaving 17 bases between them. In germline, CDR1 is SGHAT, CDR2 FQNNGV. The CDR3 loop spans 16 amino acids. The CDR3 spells CASSLGVGTNYNEQFF. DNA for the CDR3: TGTGCCAGCAGCCTAGGGGTAGGGACAAACTACAATGAGCAGTTCTTC.

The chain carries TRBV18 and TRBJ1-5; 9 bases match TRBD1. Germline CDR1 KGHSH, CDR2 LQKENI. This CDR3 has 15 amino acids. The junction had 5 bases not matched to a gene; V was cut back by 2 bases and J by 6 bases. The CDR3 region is CASSPNRGQGQPQHF. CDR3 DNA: TGTGCCAGCTCACCAAACAGGGGACAGGGTCAGCCCCAGCATTTT.

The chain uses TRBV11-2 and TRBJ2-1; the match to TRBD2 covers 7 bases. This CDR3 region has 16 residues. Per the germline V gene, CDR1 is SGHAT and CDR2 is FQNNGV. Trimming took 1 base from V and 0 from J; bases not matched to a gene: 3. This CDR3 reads CASSLVKRDSYNEQFF. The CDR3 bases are TGTGCCAGCAGCTTAGTGAAGCGGGACTCCTACAATGAGCAGTTCTTC.

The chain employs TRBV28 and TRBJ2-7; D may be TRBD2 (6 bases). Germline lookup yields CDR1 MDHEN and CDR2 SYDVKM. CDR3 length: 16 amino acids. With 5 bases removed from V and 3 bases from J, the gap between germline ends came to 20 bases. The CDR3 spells CASSSITGGPGYEQYF. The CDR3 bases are TGTGCCAGCAGTAGTATAACCGGAGGGCCGGGCTACGAGCAGTACTTC.

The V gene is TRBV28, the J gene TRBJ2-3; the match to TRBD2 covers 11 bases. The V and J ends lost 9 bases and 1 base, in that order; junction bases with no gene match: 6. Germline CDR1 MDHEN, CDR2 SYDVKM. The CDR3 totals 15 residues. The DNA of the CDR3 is TGTGCCAGTAGTAAACTAGCGGGAGGCACAGATACGCAGTATTTT. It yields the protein CASSKLAGGTDTQYF.

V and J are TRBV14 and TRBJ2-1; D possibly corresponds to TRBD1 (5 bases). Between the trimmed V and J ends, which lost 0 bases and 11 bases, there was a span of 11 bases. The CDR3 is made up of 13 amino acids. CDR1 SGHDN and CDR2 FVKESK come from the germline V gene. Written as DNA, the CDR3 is TGTGCCAGCAGCCAAGATTGGGGCACCCAGCAGTTCTTC. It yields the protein CASSQDWGTQQFF.

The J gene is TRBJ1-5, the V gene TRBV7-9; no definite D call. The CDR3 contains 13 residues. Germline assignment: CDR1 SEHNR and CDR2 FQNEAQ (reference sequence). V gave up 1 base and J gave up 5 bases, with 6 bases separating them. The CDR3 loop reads CASSLDSYQPQHF. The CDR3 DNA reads TGTGCCAGCAGCTTAGACAGCTATCAGCCCCAGCATTTT.

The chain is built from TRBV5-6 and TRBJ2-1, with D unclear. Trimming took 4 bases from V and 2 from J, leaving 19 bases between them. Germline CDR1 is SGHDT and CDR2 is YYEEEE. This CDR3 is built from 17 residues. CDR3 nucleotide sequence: TGTGCCAGCAGCACCCGACAAAATCTCAATACCTACAATGAGCAGTTCTTC. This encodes CASSTRQNLNTYNEQFF.

The DNA for the CDR3 is TGTGCCAGCAGCGTAGACCTCGGGTCTGGCTACACCTTC. Translation: CASSVDLGSGYTF. The V gene is TRBV9, the J gene TRBJ1-2; D remains unclear. The V and J ends lost 0 bases and 7 bases respectively, with 10 bases between them. Germline lookup yields CDR1 SGDLS and CDR2 YYNGEE. This CDR3 is 13 amino acids long. The full variable domain, with the rest looked up from reference TRBV9 and TRBJ1-2, is DSGVTQTPKHLITATGQRVTLRCSPRSGDLSVYWYQQSLDQGLQFLIQYYNGEERAKGNILERFSAQQFPDLHSELNLSSLELGDSALYFCASSVDLGSGYTFGSGTRLTVV.

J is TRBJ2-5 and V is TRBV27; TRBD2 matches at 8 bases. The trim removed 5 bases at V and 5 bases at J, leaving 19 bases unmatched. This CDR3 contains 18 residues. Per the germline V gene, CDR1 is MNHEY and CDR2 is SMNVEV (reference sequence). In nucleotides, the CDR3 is TGTGCCAGCAGTGGGACCGGGACTAGATCGACCTCGACGGAGACCCAGTACTTC. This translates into CASSGTGTRSTSTETQYF.

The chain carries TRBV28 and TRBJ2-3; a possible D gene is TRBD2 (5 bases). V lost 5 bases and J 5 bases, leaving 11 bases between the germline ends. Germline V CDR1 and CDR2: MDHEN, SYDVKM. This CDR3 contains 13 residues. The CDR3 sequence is CASSLAGEDTQYF. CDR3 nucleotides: TGTGCCAGCAGTCTCGCCGGGGAAGATACGCAGTATTTT.

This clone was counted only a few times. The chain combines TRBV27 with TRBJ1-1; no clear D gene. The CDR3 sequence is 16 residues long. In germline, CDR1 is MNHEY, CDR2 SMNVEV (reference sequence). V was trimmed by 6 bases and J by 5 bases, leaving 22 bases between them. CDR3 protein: CASRNRPTLRGTEAFF. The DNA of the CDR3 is TGTGCCAGCAGGAACAGACCCACCCTCAGAGGGACTGAAGCTTTCTTT.

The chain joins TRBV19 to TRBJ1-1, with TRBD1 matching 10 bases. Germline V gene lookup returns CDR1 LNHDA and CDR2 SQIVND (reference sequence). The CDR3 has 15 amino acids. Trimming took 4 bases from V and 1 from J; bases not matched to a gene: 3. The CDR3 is CASSTRDRGNTEAFF. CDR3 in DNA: TGTGCCAGTAGTACACGGGACAGGGGGAACACTGAAGCTTTCTTT. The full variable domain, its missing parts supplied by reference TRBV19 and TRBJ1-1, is DGGITQSPKYLFRKEGQNVTLSCEQNLNHDAMYWYRQDPGQGLRLIYYSQIVNDFQKGDIAEGYSVSREKKESFPLTVTSAQKNPTAFYLCASSTRDRGNTEAFFGQGTRLTVV.

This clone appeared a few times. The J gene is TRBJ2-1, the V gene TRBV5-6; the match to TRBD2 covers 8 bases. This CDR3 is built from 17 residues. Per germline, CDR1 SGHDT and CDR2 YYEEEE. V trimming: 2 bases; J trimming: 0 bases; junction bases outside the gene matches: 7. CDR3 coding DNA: TGTGCCAGCAGCTTCCGGGGGAGCGGGAGCTCCTACAATGAGCAGTTCTTC. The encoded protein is CASSFRGSGSSYNEQFF.

The CDR3 reads CASSLEAPTGLGNTIYF. CDR3 nucleotides: TGTGCCAGCAGCTTGGAGGCCCCCACAGGGCTCGGAAACACCATATATTTT. The gene calls are TRBV5-5 and TRBJ1-3; the D gene is possibly TRBD1 (6 bases). Trimming shortened V by 0 bases and J by 4 bases, and 17 bases separated the two germline ends. The CDR3 loop spans 17 amino acids. The V gene's germline CDR1 is SGHKS and CDR2 YYEKEE (reference sequence).